This passage covers 23 T cell receptor beta chains from one sample sequenced in a study of T cell repertoires in ileal Crohn's disease. Sequencing used immunoSEQ multiplex PCR; TCRdb keeps in-frame clones, though not all of them. The repertoire includes around 3,600 clones, roughly 80% of them detected once, and roughly 5% sits in the top ten. Time point here: neoterminal ileum biopsy at postoperative endoscopy, about 6 months after surgery. Input material: ileal tissue. These receptor sequences come from an adult with Crohn's disease.

The rearrangement uses TRBV5-1 and TRBJ1-1; no clear D gene. CDR3 length: 14 amino acids. The V gene's germline CDR1 is SGHRS and CDR2 YFSETQ. Trimming shortened V by 0 bases and J by 2 bases, and 8 bases separated the two germline ends. In nucleotides, the CDR3 is TGCGCCAGCAGCTTGGATCACAGTAACACTGAAGCTTTCTTT. The encoded protein is CASSLDHSNTEAFF.

The chain is built from TRBV5-4 and TRBJ1-1; 9 bases fit TRBD1. The CDR3 runs to 17 residues. Per the germline V gene, CDR1 is SGHNT and CDR2 is YYREEE (reference sequence). V lost 4 bases and J lost 5; bases outside the gene matches: 15. CDR3 sequence reads: CASSRDPLGQGRTEAFF. The DNA of the CDR3 is TGTGCCAGCAGCCGTGACCCACTGGGACAGGGTAGGACTGAAGCTTTCTTT. The whole variable domain, remainder taken from reference TRBV5-4 and TRBJ1-1, is ETGVTQSPTHLIKTRGQQVTLRCSSQSGHNTVSWYQQALGQGPQFIFQYYREEENGRGNFPPRFSGLQFPNYSSELNVNALELDDSALYLCASSRDPLGQGRTEAFFGQGTRLTVV.

The rearrangement joins TRBV21-1 to TRBJ2-7; TRBD2 reflects the table's D call only, with no check against the DNA. TRBV21-1 is designated a pseudogene. This CDR3 is 15 amino acids long. The CDR3: CASITRGGSAYEQYF. The DNA of the CDR3 is TGTGCCAGCATCACGAGAGGAGGGTCAGCCTACGAGCAGTACTTC.

The genes are TRBV2 and TRBJ1-2; the D gene is possibly TRBD1 (5 bases). CDR1 and CDR2 (germline): SNHLY, FYNNEI. CDR3 length: 14 amino acids. V lost 4 bases, J lost 4 bases, and 13 bases lay in between. The CDR3 region has the DNA TGTGCCAGCAGTGGGAGGGACGGAGGCTATGGCTACACCTTC. Protein product: CASSGRDGGYGYTF.

As regards this clone: Mismatch with germline at one junction end may stem from a read error. V usage is TRBV30 and J usage is TRBJ1-1, with D possibly being TRBD1 (6 bases). CDR1 and CDR2 from the germline V gene are GTSNPN and SVGIG (reference sequence). The CDR3 spans 12 residues. This CDR3 reads CAWLGANSEAFF. CDR3 DNA sequence: TGTGCCTGGCTGGGGGCGAACAGTGAAGCTTTCTTT.

In regard to this clone: The same CDR3 can be traced to other DNA sequences in this sample. The chain links TRBV11-2 to TRBJ2-7; tentatively, D is TRBD1 (6 bases). Trimming took off 1 base at V and 2 bases at J, with 9 bases between the two ends. Germline assignment: CDR1 SGHAT and CDR2 FQNNGV. This CDR3 region has 14 residues. The CDR3 bases are TGTGCCAGCAGCTTAGCACAGGGACCCTACGAGCAGTACTTC. It translates to CASSLAQGPYEQYF.

This rearrangement joins TRBV5-1 to TRBJ1-1; D possibly corresponds to TRBD1 (5 bases). The CDR3 spans 16 residues. V shed 3 bases and J shed 0 bases, with 15 bases lying between them. Germline V CDR1 and CDR2: SGHRS, YFSETQ. The CDR3 region is CASSSGHADMNTEAFF. The CDR3 DNA is TGCGCCAGCAGCTCCGGACACGCCGATATGAACACTGAAGCTTTCTTT.

This clone appeared a few times. This rearrangement joins TRBV5-1 to TRBJ2-5; 14 nucleotides align to TRBD2. Germline CDR1 and CDR2: SGHRS and YFSETQ. The CDR3 loop spans 17 amino acids. V was pared by 0 bases and J by 5 bases, with 6 bases of the junction left unmatched. CDR3 amino acids: CASSLVGTSGGPETQYF. The CDR3, as DNA: TGCGCCAGCAGCTTGGTTGGGACTAGCGGGGGTCCCGAGACCCAGTACTTC.

V usage is TRBV7-9 and J usage is TRBJ2-7, with 7 bases matching TRBD2. V gave up 5 bases and J gave up 3 bases; unmatched junction bases: 10. Germline V gives CDR1 SEHNR, CDR2 FQNEAQ (reference sequence). This CDR3 has 15 amino acids. CDR3 sequence: CASSPPLAPHYEQYF. Written as DNA, the CDR3 is TGTGCCAGCAGCCCCCCACTAGCGCCTCACTACGAGCAGTACTTC.

This clone was seen more than once but under ten times. V and J are TRBV5-1 and TRBJ2-1; possibly TRBD1 for D (6 bases). Trimming cost V 7 bases and J 0 bases, with 8 bases left between them. The germline CDR1 and CDR2 sequences are SGHRS and YFSETQ. This CDR3 is built from 13 residues. CDR3 residues: CASRTASYNEQFF. CDR3 bases: TGCGCCAGCCGGACAGCCTCCTACAATGAGCAGTTCTTC.

The rearrangement uses TRBV14 and TRBJ2-1; TRBD2 is a possible D gene (7 bases). V shed 1 base and J shed 10 bases, with 17 bases lying between them. This CDR3 has 15 amino acids. Germline V gene sequence: CDR1 SGHDN, CDR2 FVKESK. In DNA, the CDR3 is TGTGCCAGCAGCCAAGTTGGGGGGGCCGTTGGGGAGCAGTTCTTC. This gives the protein CASSQVGGAVGEQFF. Drawing the rest from reference TRBV14 and TRBJ2-1, the complete variable domain is EAGVTQFPSHSVIEKGQTVTLRCDPISGHDNLYWYRRVMGKEIKFLLHFVKESKQDESGMPNNRFLAERTGGTYSTLKVQPAELEDSGVYFCASSQVGGAVGEQFFGPGTRLTVL.

The chain couples TRBV18 to TRBJ1-3; possibly TRBD1 for D (6 bases). Germline CDR1 and CDR2: KGHSH and LQKENI. Trimming removed 2 bases from V and 1 base from J, with 9 bases in between. This CDR3 has 15 residues. This CDR3 reads CASSPSGTSGNTIYF. The CDR3 nucleotides are TGTGCCAGCTCACCATCCGGGACATCTGGAAACACCATATATTTT.

V gene TRBV19 combines with J gene TRBJ2-7, with TRBD2 matching over 10 bases. Germline V lookup: CDR1 LNHDA, CDR2 SQIVND (reference sequence). CDR3 size: 13 residues. Trimming removed 7 bases from V and 2 bases from J; junction bases left unmatched: 2. CDR3: CASKTSGTYEQYF. The CDR3, as DNA: TGTGCCAGTAAAACTAGCGGGACCTACGAGCAGTACTTC. Combining the CDR3 with reference TRBV19 and TRBJ2-7 gives the whole variable domain DGGITQSPKYLFRKEGQNVTLSCEQNLNHDAMYWYRQDPGQGLRLIYYSQIVNDFQKGDIAEGYSVSREKKESFPLTVTSAQKNPTAFYLCASKTSGTYEQYFGPGTRLTVT.

V is TRBV9 and J is TRBJ2-1, with D uncertain. The germline gives CDR1 SGDLS, CDR2 YYNGEE. This CDR3 spans 12 amino acids. Deletions cut 5 bases from V and 1 base from J, with 4 bases between. The CDR3 coding sequence is TGTGCCAGCAGGAGTTCCTACAATGAGCAGTTCTTC. As protein: CASRSSYNEQFF.

This clone was counted a few times. CDR3 sequence reads: CAIRRDRATDNYGYTF. In nucleotides, the CDR3 is TGTGCCATCAGACGGGACAGGGCAACGGATAACTATGGCTACACCTTC. The rearrangement uses TRBV10-3 and TRBJ1-2, with 9 bases lining up with TRBD1. Germline CDR1 reads ENHRY; CDR2 reads SYGVKD. CDR3 size: 16 residues. Unmatched junction bases numbered 9, after V lost 6 bases and J lost 1 base.

In nucleotides, the CDR3 is TGTGCCAGCAGCGTAGGTCCAGGGGGCCAATACGAGCAGTACTTC. Its protein is CASSVGPGGQYEQYF. This rearrangement joins TRBV9 to TRBJ2-5; TRBD1 matches at 8 bases. Matching the DNA end better, TRBJ2-7 makes the J call doubtful. Germline values: CDR1 SGDLS, CDR2 YYNGEE. CDR3 length equals 15 residues.

The chain couples TRBV5-1 to TRBJ1-2; D ambiguous. V lost 5 bases to trimming and J lost 7 bases, with 18 bases between them. This CDR3 is 14 amino acids long. Looked up from germline, CDR1 is SGHRS and CDR2 is YFSETQ. CDR3 loop: CASSLSSGVVGYTF. The CDR3, as DNA: TGCGCCAGCAGTTTGTCCTCCGGAGTAGTTGGCTACACCTTC.

CDR3: CASSWTAVGLYEQYF. CDR3 in DNA: TGTGCCAGCAGTTGGACGGCGGTGGGGCTCTACGAGCAGTACTTC. The rearrangement joins TRBV28 to TRBJ2-7, with a tentative D call TRBD1 (5 bases). This CDR3 is 15 amino acids long. V was cut by 4 bases and J by 3 bases, with 16 bases left in between. Per the germline V gene, CDR1 is MDHEN and CDR2 is SYDVKM.

This chain uses TRBV14 with TRBJ2-3; 11 bases agree with TRBD2. CDR1 is SGHDN and CDR2 is FVKESK in the germline V gene. J lost 3 bases, V lost 4 bases, and 3 bases had no gene match. This CDR3 comprises 15 residues. The CDR3 spells CASSPTSGRTDTQYF. The DNA of the CDR3 is TGTGCCAGCAGCCCTACTAGCGGGAGAACAGATACGCAGTATTTT.

The genes are TRBV7-8 and TRBJ2-2, with 7 bases lining up with TRBD1. Germline CDR1 reads SGHVS; CDR2 reads FQNEAQ. Losses at the gene ends were 5 bases for V and 1 base for J; bases not matched to a gene: 4. This CDR3 is 15 amino acids long. The CDR3 sequence: CASSRGQKNTGELFF. Here the CDR3 DNA reads TGTGCCAGCAGCAGGGGACAGAAGAACACCGGGGAGCTGTTTTTT. The variable domain in full, completed from reference TRBV7-8 and TRBJ2-2, reads GAGVSQSPRYKVAKRGQDVALRCDPISGHVSLFWYQQALGQGPEFLTYFQNEAQLDKSGLPSDRFFAERPEGSVSTLKIQRTQQEDSAVYLCASSRGQKNTGELFFGEGSRLTVL.

The chain is built from TRBV28 and TRBJ1-2, with D perhaps matching TRBD1 (5 bases). Germline V lookup: CDR1 MDHEN, CDR2 SYDVKM. The length of the CDR3 is 15 residues. Trimming removed 4 bases from V and 4 bases from J, with 16 bases in between. CDR3 amino acids: CASSYGGGAGYGYTF. DNA for the CDR3: TGTGCCAGCAGTTATGGCGGGGGAGCTGGCTATGGCTACACCTTC.

V is TRBV4-3 and J is TRBJ2-7; 14 bases map to TRBD2. Germline trimming cut 4 bases from V and 5 bases from J; bases unmatched to any gene: 13. CDR1 and CDR2 from the germline V gene are LGHNA and YSLEER. The CDR3 length is 18 residues. The DNA of the CDR3 is TGCGCCAGCAGCCCACAACGAGGACTAGCGGGGGGTCGGGACGAGCAGTACTTC. Protein sequence: CASSPQRGLAGGRDEQYF.

The chain employs TRBV6-4 and TRBJ2-1, with 9 bases that match TRBD2. Germline V gene data show CDR1 as MRHNA and CDR2 as SNTAGT. V lost 0 bases, J lost 7 bases, and 1 base stayed unmatched. The CDR3 loop spans 14 amino acids. The CDR3 DNA is TGTGCCAGCAGTGACTCGAGCGGGGGGAATGAGCAGTTCTTC. Translation: CASSDSSGGNEQFF.